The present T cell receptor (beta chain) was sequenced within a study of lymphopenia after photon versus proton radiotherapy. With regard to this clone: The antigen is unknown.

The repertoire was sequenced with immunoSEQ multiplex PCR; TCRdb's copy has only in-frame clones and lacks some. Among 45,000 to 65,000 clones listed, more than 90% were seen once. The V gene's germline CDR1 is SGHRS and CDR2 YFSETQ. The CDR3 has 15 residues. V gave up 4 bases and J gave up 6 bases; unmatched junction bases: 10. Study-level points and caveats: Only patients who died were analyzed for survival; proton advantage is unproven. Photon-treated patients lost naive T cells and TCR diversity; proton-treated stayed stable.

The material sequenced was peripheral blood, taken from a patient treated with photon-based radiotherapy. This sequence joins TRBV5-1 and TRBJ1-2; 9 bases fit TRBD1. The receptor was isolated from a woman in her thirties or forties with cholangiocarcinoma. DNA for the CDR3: TGCGCCAGCAGCCCAGCTCCGGGACAGGGTAATGGCTACACCTTC. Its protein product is CASSPAPGQGNGYTF.